The 29 T cell receptor beta chains reported below all come from one sample, sequenced in a study of T cell responses to AZD1222 COVID-19 vaccine. The method was immunoSEQ multiplex PCR; TCRdb's version includes in-frame clones alone and lacks a portion of them. Among 90,000 to 110,000 clones listed, around 90% were seen once. The sequenced sample was peripheral blood, obtained on day 0 of MenACWY control vaccination. The source is an adult in good health.

This clone has a handful of counts. The chain joins TRBV6-5 to TRBJ1-2, with D possibly being TRBD1 (5 bases). V lost 7 bases to trimming and J lost 7 bases, with 13 bases between them. This CDR3 region has 12 residues. CDR1 is MNHEY, CDR2 SVGAGI, per germline. The DNA for the CDR3 is TGTGCCAGCACCCGGCCAGGGAGTGGCTACACCTTC. Translating it yields CASTRPGSGYTF.

This sequence joins TRBV28 and TRBJ2-2; D call uncertain. Trimming removed 5 bases at V and 9 bases at J, with 13 bases between. Germline-derived CDR1 and CDR2 are MDHEN and SYDVKM. This CDR3 is built from 13 residues. The CDR3 DNA reads as TGTGCCAGCAGTCTCGATTTCGGTCGGGAGCTGTTTTTT. Its translation: CASSLDFGRELFF. Looking up the rest from reference TRBV28 and TRBJ2-2 gives the full variable domain: DVKVTQSSRYLVKRTGEKVFLECVQDMDHENMFWYRQDPGLGLRLIYFSYDVKMKEKGDIPEGYSVSREKKERFSLILESASTNQTSMYLCASSLDFGRELFFGEGSRLTVL.

The gene calls are TRBV4-3 and TRBJ2-5, with D unclear. Trimming took off 1 base at V and 7 bases at J, with 16 bases between the two ends. The CDR3 length is 15 residues. The germline gives CDR1 LGHNA, CDR2 YSLEER. CDR3 residues: CASSQASSNWATQYF. CDR3 nucleotide sequence: TGCGCCAGCAGCCAAGCGTCCTCGAACTGGGCGACCCAGTACTTC.

This sequence joins TRBV21-1 and TRBJ1-2; the listed D gene, TRBD1, was not tested against the DNA. TRBV21-1 is shown as a pseudogene. This CDR3 comprises 16 residues. Written as DNA, the CDR3 is TGTGCCAGCAGCAAGGCCCCTTCAGGGGGCAGGCATGGCTACACCTTC. This encodes CASSKAPSGGRHGYTF.

The gene calls are TRBV19 and TRBJ1-1; D is perhaps TRBD1 (5 bases). This CDR3 is 22 amino acids long. V was shortened by 6 bases and J by 8 bases, with 43 bases between the two germline ends. In germline, CDR1 is LNHDA, CDR2 SQIVND (reference sequence). CDR3 in DNA: TGTGCCAGTAGACCAACTTTGACAGTGGAGACTTTGACTGACCCCCCGAGGTCCGAAGCTTTCTTT. It codes for CASRPTLTVETLTDPPRSEAFF.

The chain links TRBV25-1 to TRBJ1-4; D may be TRBD1 (6 bases). CDR1 and CDR2 (germline): MGHDK, SYGVNS. The V and J ends lost 1 base and 7 bases respectively, with 13 bases between them. CDR3 length: 15 residues. The CDR3: CASSESGGLGEKLFF. The CDR3 bases are TGTGCCAGCAGTGAATCCGGGGGGCTGGGTGAAAAACTGTTTTTT.

J is TRBJ2-1 and V is TRBV6-5; perhaps D is TRBD1 or TRBD2 (5 bases each). Germline CDR1 is MNHEY and CDR2 is SVGAGI. The CDR3 loop spans 13 amino acids. V was cut by 7 bases and J by 4 bases, with 11 bases left in between. The CDR3 here is CASTGAPYNEQFF. The CDR3 DNA reads TGTGCCAGCACCGGGGCCCCATACAATGAGCAGTTCTTC.

This rearrangement joins TRBV4-1 to TRBJ1-3, with D maybe TRBD1 (6 bases). Germline CDR1 and CDR2: MGHRA and YSYEKL. CDR3 length: 17 residues. V gave up 4 bases and J gave up 0 bases, with 16 bases separating them. CDR3 sequence: CASSRGGLTRSGNTIYF. DNA for the CDR3: TGCGCCAGCAGCCGCGGGGGGCTCACACGCTCTGGAAACACCATATATTTT.

The chain combines TRBV28 with TRBJ1-2; D ambiguous. Germline V gives CDR1 MDHEN, CDR2 SYDVKM. The CDR3 totals 16 residues. The V and J ends lost 5 bases and 8 bases respectively, with 24 bases between them. The chain's CDR3 is CASSVPTAKEGYGYTF. In DNA form, the CDR3 reads TGTGCCAGCAGTGTCCCTACCGCAAAAGAGGGCTACGGCTACACCTTC.

The chain joins TRBV4-3 to TRBJ1-5, with unresolved D. The CDR3 sequence is 15 residues long. The germline CDR1 and CDR2 sequences are LGHNA and YSLEER. Trimming left V 0 bases short and J 9 bases short, with 15 bases between. The CDR3, as DNA: TGCGCCAGCAGCCAAGAAAGCCAGGTACGTTGGCCCCAGCATTTT. Translated, it gives CASSQESQVRWPQHF.

The J gene is TRBJ1-2, the V gene TRBV7-2; D is uncertain. The CDR3 extends over 14 amino acids. Germline V gives CDR1 SGHTA, CDR2 FQGNSA. Trimming shortened V by 1 base and J by 5 bases, and 11 bases separated the two germline ends. The CDR3 nucleotides are TGTGCCAGCAGCTTAGGTCCTCAGGAGTATGGCTACACCTTC. Encoded protein: CASSLGPQEYGYTF.

This clone appeared once. The CDR3 coding sequence is TGTGCCAGCAGTCCAGGGGACGGCACCGGGGAGCTGTTTTTT. Its translation is CASSPGDGTGELFF. The chain joins TRBV6-5 to TRBJ2-2; TRBD1 is a possible D gene (6 bases). CDR1 and CDR2 from the germline V gene are MNHEY and SVGAGI. The CDR3 consists of 14 residues. Trimming shortened V by 5 bases and J by 4 bases, and 11 bases separated the two germline ends.

This clone was found a few times. This sequence joins TRBV19 and TRBJ2-7, with TRBD2 as a possible D gene (5 bases). CDR1 is LNHDA and CDR2 is SQIVND in the germline V gene (reference sequence). The CDR3 is 14 residues long. V was shortened by 5 bases and J by 0 bases, with 11 bases between the two germline ends. The CDR3 DNA reads as TGTGCCAGTAGTCAGGACTTTAGCTCCTACGAGCAGTACTTC. Protein sequence: CASSQDFSSYEQYF.

A few counts support this clone. The genes are TRBV30 and TRBJ1-1; D gene uncertain. V lost 1 base to trimming and J lost 2 bases, with 8 bases between them. The germline V gene encodes CDR1 GTSNPN and CDR2 SVGIG (reference sequence). The CDR3 consists of 13 residues. CDR3 protein: CAWSGPINTEAFF. DNA of the CDR3: TGTGCCTGGAGTGGGCCGATTAACACTGAAGCTTTCTTT.

The rearrangement uses TRBV19 and TRBJ2-1; D perhaps matches TRBD1 (6 bases). The ends were cut back, 8 bases at V and 4 bases at J, with 15 bases in the middle. CDR1 LNHDA and CDR2 SQIVND come from the germline V gene (reference sequence). The CDR3 length is 14 residues. The DNA of the CDR3 is TGTGCCAGTCGACAGGATCCCTTTTACAATGAGCAGTTCTTC. Translating it yields CASRQDPFYNEQFF.

This clone was recorded only once. The chain joins TRBV7-8 to TRBJ1-5, with 7 bases that match TRBD1. This CDR3 is 16 amino acids long. Germline V gives CDR1 SGHVS, CDR2 FQNEAQ. Trimming at V came to 7 bases and at J to 2 bases, leaving 11 bases not matched to a gene. As DNA, the CDR3 is TGTGCCAGCAAAATCGACCATGGGACAGGCAATCAGCCCCAGCATTTT. Translation gives CASKIDHGTGNQPQHF.

This rearrangement joins TRBV6-5 to TRBJ2-2, with TRBD1 identical over 10 bases. The CDR3 has 15 amino acids. V shed 6 bases and J 4 bases; nucleotides not matched to a gene: 5. The germline CDR1 and CDR2 sequences are MNHEY and SVGAGI. The CDR3 DNA reads TGTGCCAGCAGCAAGGGACAGGGGAGCACCGGGGAGCTGTTTTTT. Translation: CASSKGQGSTGELFF.

V is TRBV27 and J is TRBJ2-3, with 10 bases matching TRBD1. The junction had 5 bases not matched to a gene; V was cut back by 4 bases and J by 4 bases. The CDR3 spans 15 residues. Germline CDR1 MNHEY, CDR2 SMNVEV (reference sequence). CDR3 amino acids: CASSWDRGFSDTQYF. The CDR3 DNA reads as TGTGCCAGCAGTTGGGACAGGGGTTTTTCAGATACGCAGTATTTT.

The V and J genes are TRBV27 and TRBJ2-7, with D possibly TRBD1 on 6 matching bases. This CDR3 has 14 residues. Germline CDR1 is MNHEY and CDR2 is SMNVEV (reference sequence). V was cut by 3 bases and J by 1 base, with 10 bases left in between. CDR3 loop: CASSLNRVSYEQYF. CDR3 DNA sequence: TGTGCCAGCAGTTTGAACAGGGTTTCCTACGAGCAGTACTTC.

The V call is TRBV7-9, the J call TRBJ1-1; a possible D gene is TRBD1 (6 bases). From germline, CDR1 is SEHNR and CDR2 FQNEAQ (reference sequence). The ends were cut back, 4 bases at V and 2 bases at J, with 23 bases in the middle. The CDR3 has 18 residues. The DNA for the CDR3 is TGTGCCAGCAGCTCCCCGATCAGGGGCGCCCCTCCAAACACTGAAGCTTTCTTT. Its translation: CASSSPIRGAPPNTEAFF.

The CDR3 here is CASSPSTGDYGYTF. CDR3 in DNA: TGCGCCAGCAGCCCGTCGACAGGGGACTATGGCTACACCTTC. The chain combines TRBV5-1 with TRBJ1-2, with TRBD1 identical over 8 bases. Germline V gives CDR1 SGHRS, CDR2 YFSETQ. The CDR3 runs 14 residues. The V and J ends lost 4 bases and 3 bases, in that order; junction bases with no gene match: 5. Full variable domain (missing parts from reference TRBV5-1 and TRBJ1-2): KAGVTQTPRYLIKTRGQQVTLSCSPISGHRSVSWYQQTPGQGLQFLFEYFSETQRNKGNFPGRFSGRQFSNSRSEMNVSTLELGDSALYLCASSPSTGDYGYTFGSGTRLTVV.

The chain combines TRBV6-2 or TRBV6-3 with TRBJ2-2, with 10 bases identical to TRBD2. This CDR3 region has 16 residues. Germline CDR1 MNHEY, CDR2 SVGEGT. The V segment lost 6 bases and the J segment 7 bases; nucleotides outside the gene matches: 11. The CDR3 DNA sequence: TGTGCCAGCAGCCGAGCGGGAGGGCCGGCGGTCGGGGAGCTGTTTTTT. This sequence encodes CASSRAGGPAVGELFF.

The table lists this clone with a count of one. The chain links TRBV2 to TRBJ2-1, with D possibly TRBD1 on 5 matching bases. The V end lost 6 bases, the J end lost 5 bases, and 14 bases lay between the germline ends. Germline lookup yields CDR1 SNHLY and CDR2 FYNNEI. The CDR3 contains 14 residues. DNA for the CDR3: TGTGCCAGCAGGGCCCTCAGGGTAGACAATGAGCAGTTCTTC. Its translation is CASRALRVDNEQFF.

The chain has TRBV15 and TRBJ1-1; possibly TRBD1 for D (6 bases). The V end was cut by 2 bases, the J end by 4 bases, with 14 bases between. CDR1 and CDR2 from the germline V gene are LNHNV and YYDKDF (reference sequence). The CDR3 is 15 amino acids. The chain's CDR3 is CATSRQTTGFTEAFF. The CDR3 DNA is TGTGCCACCAGCAGACAAACAACAGGGTTCACTGAAGCTTTCTTT.

This clone was counted between two and nine times. V and J are TRBV28 and TRBJ1-6; weak D call: TRBD1 (5 bases). Germline-derived CDR1 and CDR2 are MDHEN and SYDVKM. Between the trimmed V and J ends, which lost 5 bases and 4 bases, there was a span of 33 bases. The CDR3 consists of 22 residues. CDR3 DNA: TGTGCCAGCAGTCCCTTTCTTGGGCAGGGTATAGGCGGTGCCGCATATAATTCACCCCTCCACTTT. Its protein product is CASSPFLGQGIGGAAYNSPLHF.

J is TRBJ2-2 and V is TRBV4-2; 10 bases fit TRBD2. The CDR3 runs to 16 residues. V gave up 4 bases and J gave up 6 bases; unmatched junction bases: 8. Per germline, CDR1 LGHNA and CDR2 YNFKEQ. This CDR3 is CASSPVAGGGSGELFF. CDR3 in DNA: TGTGCCAGCAGCCCTGTAGCGGGAGGTGGTTCCGGGGAGCTGTTTTTT.

This sequence joins TRBV27 and TRBJ1-2, with 7 bases that match TRBD1. Germline CDR1 MNHEY, CDR2 SMNVEV (reference sequence). J lost 8 bases, V lost 5 bases, and 5 bases had no gene match. This CDR3 has 12 amino acids. The chain's CDR3 is CASSAGTAGYTF. DNA for the CDR3: TGTGCCAGCAGTGCCGGGACAGCGGGCTACACCTTC.

The CDR3 region has the DNA TGTGCCAGCAGCTTGAGGAGTGAAGCTTTCTTT. Amino acids: CASSLRSEAFF. The chain has TRBV7-2 and TRBJ1-1; D is undetermined. Germline V gene sequence: CDR1 SGHTA, CDR2 FQGNSA. This CDR3 spans 11 amino acids. V lost 3 bases, J lost 7 bases, and 6 bases lay in between.

The chain recombines TRBV5-1 with TRBJ2-2; 8 nucleotides agree with TRBD2. Germline values: CDR1 SGHRS, CDR2 YFSETQ. Unmatched junction bases numbered 14, after V lost 3 bases and J lost 7 bases. There are 17 residues in the CDR3. CDR3 coding DNA: TGCGCCAGCAGCTCGGACCCTAACGGGAGGGTGGACGGGGAGCTGTTTTTT. Protein: CASSSDPNGRVDGELFF.